This TCR beta chain appears in the sequencing data of a study of identical twins. General study findings and limits: Twins shared out-of-frame alpha sequences with excess low generation probability. A cross-sectional statistical analysis, not follow-up of the same donors, supported the conclusions.

TCRdb re-called the 5' RACE reads with MiXCR, one entry per CDR3 protein. This table holds approximately 680,000 distinct CDR3 sequences, just over 7% found once. This clonotype has at least ten counts. Its target is not known. CDR3 length equals 16 residues. Trimming took 5 bases from V and 4 from J; bases not matched to a gene: 7. Germline CDR1 and CDR2: SGHVS and FNYEAQ. These sequences were also reported in another study, on yellow fever vaccine responses in identical twins.

The source material was PBMCs. This sequence was found in a young woman in good health. V usage is TRBV7-6 and J usage is TRBJ2-1, with 11 bases identical to TRBD2. In nucleotides, the CDR3 is TGTGCCAGCAGCCCACTAGCGGGAGCGGGGTACAATGAGCAGTTCTTC. It translates to CASSPLAGAGYNEQFF.